This paragraph reports one T cell receptor beta chain. This entry comes from a study of blood T cell repertoires in COVID-19. Source study methods: Reference gene primer amplification yielded estimated nucleated cell counts. The protocol was immunoSEQ multiplex PCR, while the TCRdb copy is restricted to in-frame clones and leaves out a portion. D and trimming come from the DNA, and the V and J calls and clone size come from that table. The sample consists of roughly 500,000 clones, roughly 90% of them appearing once. Living in 24 US areas, the participants were between roughly 18 and 89 years of age. The origin of this receptor is a woman between 40 and 55 years old who had recovered from COVID-19. Sequencing was carried out using PBMCs or T cells enriched from blood (not recorded which).

CDR3 amino acids: CASSHSTGGVQNTEAFF. Here the CDR3 DNA reads TGCGCCAGCAGCCACTCAACAGGGGGCGTCCAGAACACTGAAGCTTTCTTT. The chain links TRBV4-1 to TRBJ1-1; 9 bases align to TRBD1. V gave up 3 bases and J gave up 1 base; unmatched junction bases: 9. The CDR3 loop spans 17 amino acids. Germline V CDR1 and CDR2: MGHRA, YSYEKL.